This T cell receptor beta chain is drawn from a study of CD8 T cells in Susac syndrome. The germline V gene has CDR1 ENHRY and CDR2 SYGVKD. CDR3 length: 13 residues. V trimming: 5 bases; J trimming: 14 bases; junction bases outside the gene matches: 14. Random hexamers served to reverse transcribe roughly 0.45 to 1 ug RNA. TCRdb reanalysed the immunoSEQ multiplex PCR reads using MiXCR and keeps one entry per CDR3 protein. The sample includes about 250,000 distinct CDR3 sequences, 80% to 95% of them seen just once. Sequenced input: CD4+ T cells from PBMCs. This chain joins TRBV10-3 and TRBJ1-2; 7 bases line up with TRBD1. The source of this sequence is a human donor with multiple sclerosis. Written as DNA, the CDR3 is TGTGCCATCAGTTTTCTGGGGACAGAGGATATTACCTTC. The encoded protein is CAISFLGTEDITF.